The next 27 T cell receptor beta chains were all read from a single sample in a study of blood T cell repertoires in COVID-19. Clones were read by immunoSEQ multiplex PCR, and TCRdb kept only the in-frame ones, dropping some. The repertoire holds a few hundred thousand clones, with over 75% as singletons. The sample comprised PBMCs or T cells enriched from blood (not recorded which). The source of these receptors is a woman in her 30s who had recovered from COVID-19.

The count of this clone is one. This chain links TRBV19 with TRBJ1-1; D possibly corresponds to TRBD1 (5 bases). Germline loops: CDR1 LNHDA, CDR2 SQIVND (reference sequence). The CDR3 spans 14 residues. V lost 4 bases, J lost 2 bases, and 11 bases lay in between. The CDR3 DNA follows: TGTGCCAGTAGTACGGACACCGTTAACACTGAAGCTTTCTTT. This gives the protein CASSTDTVNTEAFF. Full variable domain (missing parts from reference TRBV19 and TRBJ1-1): DGGITQSPKYLFRKEGQNVTLSCEQNLNHDAMYWYRQDPGQGLRLIYYSQIVNDFQKGDIAEGYSVSREKKESFPLTVTSAQKNPTAFYLCASSTDTVNTEAFFGQGTRLTVV.

J is TRBJ2-7 and V is TRBV5-5, with 11 bases matching TRBD2. J lost 5 bases, V lost 0 bases, and 13 bases had no gene match. Germline lookup yields CDR1 SGHKS and CDR2 YYEKEE (reference sequence). This CDR3 spans 18 amino acids. The CDR3 reads CASSLVLSASGGFNEQYF. The CDR3 DNA reads TGTGCCAGCAGCTTGGTTTTGTCGGCTAGCGGGGGGTTCAACGAGCAGTACTTC.

The chain links TRBV3-1 (or the pseudogene TRBV3-2) to TRBJ1-6, with 7 positions matching TRBD1. With 5 bases clipped from V and 10 bases from J, the junction kept 8 bases outside the gene matches. Germline-derived CDR1 and CDR2 are LGHDT and YNNKEL (reference sequence). The CDR3 consists of 14 residues. CDR3 protein: CASSAGTEVSPLHF. For the CDR3, the DNA is TGTGCCAGCAGCGCCGGGACAGAAGTATCACCCCTCCACTTT.

The J gene is TRBJ1-6, the V gene TRBV7-8; 8 nucleotides agree with TRBD1. Per the germline V gene, CDR1 is SGHVS and CDR2 is FQNEAQ. V lost 8 bases to trimming and J lost 8 bases; unmatched junction nucleotides: 8. This CDR3 contains 14 residues. Written as DNA, the CDR3 is TGTGCCAGCCTGTCGGGGACAGGTGATTCACCCCTCCACTTT. This sequence encodes CASLSGTGDSPLHF.

The V call is TRBV28, the J call TRBJ2-7, with a possible D match to TRBD2 (6 bases). Germline values: CDR1 MDHEN, CDR2 SYDVKM. Deletions cut 5 bases from V and 4 bases from J, with 12 bases between. The CDR3 totals 13 residues. In nucleotides, the CDR3 is TGTGCCAGCAGTCCCGGACGGGGGTACGAGCAGTACTTC. Residues: CASSPGRGYEQYF.

The J gene is TRBJ2-2, the V gene TRBV6-5; the D gene is possibly TRBD1 (6 bases). CDR1 and CDR2 from the germline V gene are MNHEY and SVGAGI. The CDR3 length is 13 residues. Trimming removed 5 bases from V and 5 bases from J, with 9 bases in between. The CDR3 loop reads CASSKQGTGELFF. CDR3 nucleotides: TGTGCCAGCAGTAAACAGGGAACCGGGGAGCTGTTTTTT.

This clone has more than one count but fewer than ten. J is TRBJ1-2 and V is TRBV14; D is possibly TRBD1 (6 bases). The CDR3 length is 13 residues. Trimming stripped 4 bases from V and 7 bases from J, with 13 bases between. CDR1 is SGHDN, CDR2 FVKESK, per germline. The CDR3 DNA reads TGTGCCAGCAGCCCCCGGACAGTTGGTGGCTACACCTTC. It translates to CASSPRTVGGYTF.

Only one count was recorded for this clone. The chain has TRBV27 and TRBJ2-7; a weak D match, TRBD1 (6 bases). CDR1 is MNHEY, CDR2 SMNVEV, per germline (reference sequence). V lost 0 bases, J lost 2 bases, and 14 bases lay in between. The CDR3 length is 16 residues. The CDR3 sequence is CASSLSADRRTYEQYF. For the CDR3, the DNA is TGTGCCAGCAGTTTATCCGCTGACAGGAGGACCTACGAGCAGTACTTC.

The V gene is TRBV9, the J gene TRBJ2-1, with TRBD2 matching over 8 bases. The CDR3 is 17 residues long. Germline values: CDR1 SGDLS, CDR2 YYNGEE. J lost 10 bases, V lost 0 bases, and 15 bases had no gene match. DNA of the CDR3: TGTGCCAGCAGCGTAGACTGGGCTAGCGGGCGGGTGGGGGAGCAGTTCTTC. This sequence encodes CASSVDWASGRVGEQFF.

This clone was observed a single time. This sequence joins TRBV6-1 and TRBJ1-6; weak D call: TRBD1 (6 bases). Germline V gene lookup returns CDR1 MNHNS and CDR2 SASEGT. This CDR3 has 16 residues. The V gene lost 3 bases and the J gene lost 5 bases, with 14 bases spanning the gap. The CDR3 nucleotides are TGTGCCAGCAGTGATCTTGTAGGGGGAAATAATTCACCCCTCCACTTT. Translation gives CASSDLVGGNNSPLHF.

J is TRBJ1-6 and V is TRBV30; perhaps TRBD1 as D (6 bases). Germline V gene lookup returns CDR1 GTSNPN and CDR2 SVGIG (reference sequence). The CDR3 extends over 13 amino acids. V gave up 4 bases and J gave up 3 bases, with 7 bases separating them. The CDR3 coding sequence is TGTGCCTGGATGGGACACTATAATTCACCCCTCCACTTT. Protein sequence: CAWMGHYNSPLHF.

This rearrangement joins TRBV12-5 to TRBJ1-2; 9 nucleotides match TRBD1. With V trimmed by 6 bases and J by 3 bases, 5 bases remained unmatched. The CDR3 extends over 14 amino acids. CDR1 is LGHNT and CDR2 is FRNRAP in the germline V gene. The DNA of the CDR3 is TGTGCTAGTGGCCCCGACAGGGGGGACTATGGCTACACCTTC. Its translation is CASGPDRGDYGYTF.

This chain uses TRBV18 with TRBJ2-7; tentative D call: TRBD1 (5 bases). The germline V gene has CDR1 KGHSH and CDR2 LQKENI. CDR3 length equals 14 residues. Trimming removed 7 bases at V and 2 bases at J, with 15 bases between. CDR3 residues: CASCCQGGTYEQYF. The CDR3 coding sequence is TGTGCCAGCTGCTGTCAGGGTGGGACCTACGAGCAGTACTTC.

Only one count was recorded for this clone. The chain couples TRBV25-1 to TRBJ2-2; 13 positions agree with TRBD2. J lost 6 bases, V lost 7 bases, and 2 bases had no gene match. The CDR3 is 14 amino acids. The germline CDR1 and CDR2 sequences are MGHDK and SYGVNS. The CDR3 DNA reads TGTGCCAGCACCACTAGCGGGGGGGCCGGGGAGCTGTTTTTT. It specifies CASTTSGGAGELFF.

J is TRBJ2-5 and V is TRBV27, with 9 bases identical to TRBD2. Trimming removed 5 bases from V and 1 base from J; junction bases left unmatched: 5. Germline CDR1 and CDR2: MNHEY and SMNVEV (reference sequence). The CDR3 runs to 15 residues. The CDR3 region has the DNA TGTGCCAGCAGTCCGAGACTAGCGGCCCAAGAGACCCAGTACTTC. Encoded protein: CASSPRLAAQETQYF.

The chain has TRBV25-1 and TRBJ1-2; possible D gene TRBD1, 5 bases. Germline CDR1 reads MGHDK; CDR2 reads SYGVNS. CDR3 length: 14 amino acids. The ends were cut back, 3 bases at V and 6 bases at J, with 14 bases in the middle. The CDR3 reads CASSDRRADNGYTF. CDR3 in DNA: TGTGCCAGCAGTGACCGTAGGGCGGACAATGGCTACACCTTC.

This clone was counted only a few times. The chain joins TRBV2 to TRBJ1-3; D might be TRBD1 (6 bases). CDR3 length: 13 residues. Germline CDR1 is SNHLY and CDR2 is FYNNEI. The V gene lost 6 bases and the J gene lost 6 bases, with 12 bases spanning the gap. This CDR3 is CASSRDIENTIYF. The CDR3 nucleotides are TGTGCCAGCAGCCGGGACATCGAAAACACCATATATTTT.

CDR3 protein: CASSLVAGDGYTF. CDR3 in DNA: TGTGCCAGCAGCTTAGTGGCAGGGGATGGCTACACCTTC. The chain is built from TRBV7-2 and TRBJ1-2; D is perhaps TRBD1 (6 bases). The CDR3 has 13 amino acids. Germline CDR1 SGHTA, CDR2 FQGNSA. V was trimmed by 1 base and J by 6 bases, leaving 9 bases between them.

CDR3 in amino acids: CASSTYRDRNQPQHF. CDR3 bases: TGTGCCAGCAGTACGTACAGAGACAGAAATCAGCCCCAGCATTTT. This sequence joins TRBV6-2 or TRBV6-3 and TRBJ1-5, with a possible D match to TRBD1 (5 bases). V was pared by 5 bases and J by 4 bases, with 15 bases between. CDR1 MNHEY and CDR2 SVGEGT come from the germline V gene. CDR3 length equals 15 residues.

The chain links TRBV28 to TRBJ1-4, with TRBD1 identical over 7 bases. The J segment lost 9 bases and the V segment lost 3 bases, leaving 19 bases of the junction unmatched. The V gene's germline CDR1 is MDHEN and CDR2 SYDVKM. The CDR3 loop spans 18 amino acids. The CDR3 here is CASSFPDPAQGWRKKLFF. The DNA of the CDR3 is TGTGCCAGCAGTTTCCCCGATCCCGCACAGGGGTGGAGGAAAAAACTGTTTTTT. Full variable domain (missing parts from reference TRBV28 and TRBJ1-4): DVKVTQSSRYLVKRTGEKVFLECVQDMDHENMFWYRQDPGLGLRLIYFSYDVKMKEKGDIPEGYSVSREKKERFSLILESASTNQTSMYLCASSFPDPAQGWRKKLFFGSGTQLSVL.

This clone was counted between two and nine times. The rearrangement uses TRBV5-1 and TRBJ2-7; 14 bases agree with TRBD2. The CDR3 sequence is 15 residues long. V gave up 4 bases and J gave up 3 bases; unmatched junction bases: 3. Germline CDR1 is SGHRS and CDR2 is YFSETQ. CDR3 sequence reads: CASSLGLAGDYEQYF. The CDR3 DNA reads as TGCGCCAGCAGCCTGGGACTAGCGGGGGACTACGAGCAGTACTTC.

The V gene is TRBV7-2, the J gene TRBJ2-3; D may be TRBD2 (5 bases). Looked up from germline, CDR1 is SGHTA and CDR2 is FQGNSA. Trimming pared 2 bases from V and 4 bases from J, leaving 10 bases between. The CDR3 length is 14 residues. The chain's CDR3 is CASSLTSRSDTQYF. In nucleotides, the CDR3 is TGTGCCAGCAGCTTAACTAGTAGGTCAGATACGCAGTATTTT.

The table lists this clone with a few counts. This chain uses TRBV10-1 with TRBJ2-7; TRBD1 agrees at 10 bases. Germline trimming cut 5 bases from V and 3 bases from J; bases unmatched to any gene: 4. The germline CDR1 and CDR2 sequences are WNHNN and SYGVQD (reference sequence). The CDR3 loop spans 14 amino acids. The CDR3 loop reads CASSSRDRGYEQYF. CDR3 bases: TGCGCCAGCAGTTCCCGGGACAGGGGCTACGAGCAGTACTTC.

The chain carries TRBV10-3 and TRBJ1-6; 12 nucleotides match TRBD1. This CDR3 spans 15 amino acids. The V gene's germline CDR1 is ENHRY and CDR2 SYGVKD. The J segment lost 7 bases and the V segment lost 6 bases, leaving 4 bases of the junction unmatched. CDR3: CAIRGTGGVNSPLHF. CDR3 nucleotide sequence: TGTGCCATCAGGGGGACAGGGGGCGTGAATTCACCCCTCCACTTT.

This clone was detected once. The chain has TRBV2 and TRBJ2-7; D might be TRBD2 (6 bases). There are 11 residues in the CDR3. V lost 8 bases and J lost 6, with 11 bases in between. CDR1 SNHLY and CDR2 FYNNEI come from the germline V gene. The CDR3 DNA sequence: TGTGCCAGCCTGACTAGGGGCGAGCAGTACTTC. Its protein is CASLTRGEQYF.

CDR3 sequence (DNA): TGTGCCAGCTCACCCCCCCAAGGACTAGCGAACGGAGGGAATGAGCAGTTCTTC. Encoded protein: CASSPPQGLANGGNEQFF. The V gene is TRBV18, the J gene TRBJ2-1, with 9 bases that match TRBD2. The CDR3 contains 18 residues. Germline-derived CDR1 and CDR2 are KGHSH and LQKENI. V was pared by 3 bases and J by 7 bases, with 16 bases of the junction left unmatched.

The chain couples TRBV29-1 to TRBJ2-7; 9 nucleotides agree with TRBD1. CDR3 length: 14 residues. In germline, CDR1 is SQVTM, CDR2 ANQGSEA. V dropped 4 bases and J dropped 0; count of bases not matched to a gene: 4. CDR3 amino acids: CSVGGTGSSYEQYF. Written as DNA, the CDR3 is TGCAGCGTTGGCGGGACAGGGAGCTCCTACGAGCAGTACTTC.